The 8 T cell receptor beta chains below were found in one sample sequenced in a study of blood T cells in healthy people across ages. Primed by a sample-barcoded 5' primer and a J-beta primer mix, a second PCR proceeded for 7 to 11 cycles. TCRdb ran MiXCR on the 5' RACE reads and lists one entry per CDR3 protein. The table has 800,000 to 1,000,000 distinct CDR3 sequences, 48% seen once. Sample: blood. These receptors were taken from a man aged 30-40 years in good health.

The V call is TRBV3-1, the J call TRBJ2-4, with 13 nucleotides matching TRBD2. The V segment lost 1 base and the J segment 1 base; nucleotides outside the gene matches: 7. Germline V gene lookup returns CDR1 LGHDT and CDR2 YNNKEL (reference sequence). The CDR3 is 19 amino acids. The CDR3 loop reads CASSQGLGLAGEAKNIQYF. DNA of the CDR3: TGTGCCAGCAGCCAAGGGCTCGGACTAGCGGGAGAGGCCAAAAACATTCAGTACTTC.

In its sample, this clonotype was seen a few times. CDR3 region: CASSQDAADFREQYF. The CDR3 DNA reads as TGCGCCAGCAGCCAAGATGCGGCGGACTTTAGGGAGCAGTACTTC. The chain joins TRBV4-1 to TRBJ2-7; D is possibly TRBD2 (5 bases). CDR1 and CDR2 (germline): MGHRA, YSYEKL. Trimming took 0 bases from V and 7 from J, leaving 16 bases between them. The CDR3 is made up of 15 amino acids.

The rearrangement joins TRBV7-9 to TRBJ1-2; TRBD1 aligns across 7 bases. There are 13 residues in the CDR3. Trimming took 4 bases from V and 6 from J; bases not matched to a gene: 5. Germline CDR1 reads SEHNR; CDR2 reads FQNEAQ (reference sequence). CDR3 in DNA: TGTGCCAGCAGCTCAGTGGGACAGCATGGCTACACCTTC. Residues: CASSSVGQHGYTF.

CDR3 DNA: TGTGCCAGCAGCGCTCCTAGCATCACCTACAATGAGCAGTTCTTC. Translated: CASSAPSITYNEQFF. This rearrangement joins TRBV7-2 to TRBJ2-1; a weak D match, TRBD2 (5 bases). In germline, CDR1 is SGHTA, CDR2 FQGNSA. The CDR3 runs to 15 residues. Trimming took off 5 bases at V and 2 bases at J, with 13 bases between the two ends.

This clonotype was seen only a few times. The chain links TRBV4-2 to TRBJ2-4; 7 bases are shared with TRBD2. The trim removed 1 base at V and 13 bases at J, leaving 4 bases unmatched. Germline V lookup: CDR1 LGHNA, CDR2 YNFKEQ. The CDR3 loop spans 12 amino acids. CDR3 residues: CASSQGLAEQYF. CDR3 nucleotide sequence: TGTGCCAGCAGCCAAGGGCTAGCGGAGCAGTACTTC.

V gene TRBV13 combines with J gene TRBJ2-7; D uncertain. The CDR3 has 15 residues. The germline V gene has CDR1 PRHDT and CDR2 FYEKMQ (reference sequence). Trimming took 2 bases from V and 0 from J, leaving 11 bases between them. Written as DNA, the CDR3 is TGTGCCAGCAGCTTATTGATGACGGGCTCCTACGAGCAGTACTTC. Protein sequence: CASSLLMTGSYEQYF.

This chain links TRBV29-1 with TRBJ2-3; tentatively, D is TRBD1 or TRBD2 (5 bases each). V was pared by 0 bases and J by 2 bases, with 15 bases between. The germline CDR1 and CDR2 sequences are SQVTM and ANQGSEA. The CDR3 sequence is 16 residues long. CDR3 loop: CSVEDFKGRNTDTQYF. In nucleotides, the CDR3 is TGCAGCGTTGAAGATTTCAAGGGACGGAACACAGATACGCAGTATTTT.

V gene TRBV5-1 combines with J gene TRBJ2-1, with 7 nucleotides matching TRBD1. J lost 10 bases, V lost 8 bases, and 9 bases had no gene match. The V gene's germline CDR1 is SGHRS and CDR2 YFSETQ. The CDR3 is 12 amino acids. The CDR3 sequence: CASGTDTYEQFF. The DNA for the CDR3 is TGCGCCAGTGGGACAGACACCTACGAGCAGTTCTTC.